Reported below is one T cell receptor (beta chain). Its antigen is undetermined. Some clones are missing from TCRdb's copy, which holds only in-frame ones; the method was immunoSEQ multiplex PCR. The sample includes around 94,000 clones, just under 90% of them seen just once. Described time point: week 47, end of study. The study gave 300 ug of mutant IDH1 20-mer peptide per vaccine dose, with topical imiquimod. This sample is drawn from a study of a mutant IDH1 vaccine in newly diagnosed glioma. CDR3 length: 14 residues. V was clipped by 4 bases and J by 1 base, with 8 bases between them. CDR1 is MDHEN, CDR2 SYDVKM, per germline.

V gene TRBV28 combines with J gene TRBJ2-1; D unresolved. This sequence was found in a woman aged 45-65 years with glioma. The input for sequencing was PBMCs, taken from a glioma patient whose treatment included an IDH1 peptide vaccine. The CDR3 region has the DNA TGTGCCAGCAGTTCCGGGCAATCCTACAATGAGCAGTTCTTC. It codes for CASSSGQSYNEQFF.